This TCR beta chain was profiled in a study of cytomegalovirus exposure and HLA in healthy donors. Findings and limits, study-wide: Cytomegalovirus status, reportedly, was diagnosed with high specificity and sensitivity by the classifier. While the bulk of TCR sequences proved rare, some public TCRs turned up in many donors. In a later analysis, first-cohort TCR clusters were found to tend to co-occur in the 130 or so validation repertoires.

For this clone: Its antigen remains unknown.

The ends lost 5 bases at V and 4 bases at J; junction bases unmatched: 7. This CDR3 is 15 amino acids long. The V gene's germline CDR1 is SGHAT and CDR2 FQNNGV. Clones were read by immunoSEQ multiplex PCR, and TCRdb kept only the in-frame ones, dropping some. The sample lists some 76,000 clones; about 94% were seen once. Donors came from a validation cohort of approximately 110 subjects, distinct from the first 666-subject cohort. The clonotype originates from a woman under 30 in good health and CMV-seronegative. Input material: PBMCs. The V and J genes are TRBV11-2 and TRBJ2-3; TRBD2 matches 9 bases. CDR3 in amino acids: CASSLGTSWADTQYF. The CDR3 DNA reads TGTGCCAGCAGCCTGGGGACTAGCTGGGCAGATACGCAGTATTTT.